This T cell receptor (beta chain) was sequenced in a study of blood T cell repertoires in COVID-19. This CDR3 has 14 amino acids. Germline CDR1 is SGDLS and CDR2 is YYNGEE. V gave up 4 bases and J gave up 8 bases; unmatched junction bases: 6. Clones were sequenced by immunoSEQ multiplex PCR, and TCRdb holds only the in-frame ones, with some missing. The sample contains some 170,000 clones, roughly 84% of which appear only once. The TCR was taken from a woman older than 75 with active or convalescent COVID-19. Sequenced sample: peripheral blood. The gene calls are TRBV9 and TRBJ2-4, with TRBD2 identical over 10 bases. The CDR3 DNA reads TGTGCCAGCAGCAATAGCGGGGGGACGGACATTCAGTACTTC. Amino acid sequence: CASSNSGGTDIQYF.